Following are 20 T cell receptor beta chains from one sample sequenced in a study of blood T cell repertoires in COVID-19. Using immunoSEQ multiplex PCR, the repertoire was profiled, and TCRdb retains in-frame clones only, with some absent. The sample holds around 200,000 clones; approximately 83% are singletons and the top ten take more than 2.5%. Sequencing was carried out using peripheral blood. These receptors came from a man in his 60s with acute or convalescent COVID-19.

The chain links TRBV28 to TRBJ1-2, with D perhaps matching TRBD1 (6 bases). The CDR3 runs 13 residues. Germline-derived CDR1 and CDR2 are MDHEN and SYDVKM. Trimming removed 3 bases at V and 8 bases at J, with 13 bases between. Here the CDR3 reads CASSLGGRVGYTF. The DNA of the CDR3 is TGTGCCAGCAGTTTGGGGGGGCGCGTAGGCTACACCTTC.

The chain recombines TRBV27 with TRBJ1-3; D is possibly TRBD1 (6 bases). This CDR3 spans 15 amino acids. Germline V CDR1 and CDR2: MNHEY, SMNVEV (reference sequence). V lost 5 bases, J lost 9 bases, and 20 bases lay in between. The DNA for the CDR3 is TGTGCCAGCAGTGACCGGGACAAACCTAGGGGCACCATATATTTT. The encoded protein is CASSDRDKPRGTIYF.

This chain links TRBV29-1 with TRBJ1-1, with D unclear. V lost 3 bases, J lost 0 bases, and 11 bases lay in between. The length of the CDR3 is 14 residues. Germline V gene sequence: CDR1 SQVTM, CDR2 ANQGSEA. CDR3 nucleotide sequence: TGCAGCGTTGATGAAAGCAGGCTGAACACTGAAGCTTTCTTT. Protein product: CSVDESRLNTEAFF.

J is TRBJ2-7 and V is TRBV5-5, with 12 bases that match TRBD2. The junction had 9 bases not matched to a gene; V was cut back by 1 base and J by 1 base. The germline V gene encodes CDR1 SGHKS and CDR2 YYEKEE (reference sequence). This CDR3 is 18 amino acids long. CDR3 amino acids: CASSLRGSSGRVSYEQYF. DNA for the CDR3: TGTGCCAGCAGCTTGAGGGGTTCTAGCGGGAGGGTGTCCTACGAGCAGTACTTC.

The genes are TRBV24-1 and TRBJ2-1; D is unclear. Deletions cut 5 bases from V and 2 bases from J, with 6 bases between. This CDR3 is built from 13 residues. The V gene's germline CDR1 is KGHDR and CDR2 SFDVKD. The CDR3, as DNA: TGTGCCACCAGTGGAGATCCCTACAATGAGCAGTTCTTC. Translated: CATSGDPYNEQFF.

The V and J genes are TRBV21-1 and TRBJ1-6; TRBD1 reflects the table's D call only, with no check against the DNA. TRBV21-1 is noted as a pseudogene. This CDR3 contains 21 residues. The CDR3 bases are TGTGCCAGCAGCAGGTGGGATAATCTCCGACAGACAAACTCGTATAATTCACCCCTCCACTTT. It codes for CASSRWDNLRQTNSYNSPLHF.

This clone was counted only a few times. The rearrangement uses TRBV27 and TRBJ2-5; TRBD2 matches at 13 bases. CDR1 and CDR2 (germline): MNHEY, SMNVEV (reference sequence). The CDR3 runs to 17 residues. Germline trimming cut 5 bases from V and 5 bases from J; bases unmatched to any gene: 11. The CDR3 loop reads CASSRTSGRRSSETQYF. DNA for the CDR3: TGTGCCAGCAGTAGGACTAGCGGGAGAAGGTCATCGGAGACCCAGTACTTC.

This clone has just one count. CDR3 nucleotide sequence: TGTGCCAGCAGTTTAATGTTTAGCAGCACAGATACGCAGTATTTT. Its protein is CASSLMFSSTDTQYF. The V and J genes are TRBV27 and TRBJ2-3; D remains unclear. The ends were cut back, 2 bases at V and 0 bases at J, with 9 bases in the middle. Germline CDR1 is MNHEY and CDR2 is SMNVEV (reference sequence). This CDR3 has 15 amino acids.

There are a few counts of this clone. J is TRBJ1-3 and V is TRBV6-5; 7 bases are a match to TRBD1. CDR1 and CDR2 from the germline V gene are MNHEY and SVGAGI. CDR3 length: 15 amino acids. The junction had 6 bases not matched to a gene; V was cut back by 4 bases and J by 3 bases. CDR3 protein: CASSWKGASGNTIYF. The DNA for the CDR3 is TGTGCCAGCAGTTGGAAGGGGGCAAGTGGAAACACCATATATTTT.

The chain recombines TRBV10-3 with TRBJ2-7, with 12 bases aligning to TRBD1. The CDR3 is made up of 15 amino acids. The germline V gene encodes CDR1 ENHRY and CDR2 SYGVKD. Trimming cost V 8 bases and J 0 bases; bases outside gene matches: 5. CDR3 nucleotide sequence: TGTGCCATCGGGACAGGGGGCATGAGCTCCTACGAGCAGTACTTC. As protein: CAIGTGGMSSYEQYF.

The V and J genes are TRBV18 and TRBJ2-7; D is perhaps TRBD2 (5 bases). The CDR3 runs 14 residues. The germline gives CDR1 KGHSH, CDR2 LQKENI. Trimming left V 3 bases short and J 7 bases short, with 16 bases between. CDR3 region: CASSPLGGLGEQYF. In nucleotides, the CDR3 is TGTGCCAGCTCACCGCTCGGAGGACTGGGGGAGCAGTACTTC.

The chain joins TRBV30 to TRBJ1-3; no reliable D call. Germline V gene sequence: CDR1 GTSNPN, CDR2 SVGIG (reference sequence). V was clipped by 2 bases and J by 0 bases, with 5 bases between them. The CDR3 is 13 amino acids. CDR3 in DNA: TGTGCCTGGAGTCCCGGCTCTGGAAACACCATATATTTT. As protein: CAWSPGSGNTIYF.

The chain uses TRBV19 and TRBJ2-2, with TRBD2 identical over 8 bases. Germline CDR1 LNHDA, CDR2 SQIVND (reference sequence). There are 14 residues in the CDR3. V shed 5 bases, J shed 7 bases, and the junction held 6 bases outside the gene matches. In DNA, the CDR3 is TGTGCCAGTAGTCAGCGGGAGAGAGGCGGGGAGCTGTTTTTT. Residues: CASSQRERGGELFF.

This chain links TRBV27 with TRBJ1-6, with TRBD1 identical over 7 bases. Trimming removed 8 bases from V and 10 bases from J; junction bases left unmatched: 14. The CDR3 extends over 15 amino acids. Looked up from germline, CDR1 is MNHEY and CDR2 is SMNVEV (reference sequence). The CDR3 region has the DNA TGTGCCAGCCACCTGGGAGAGGGACAGAGGTCACCCCTCCACTTT. This encodes CASHLGEGQRSPLHF.

The V call is TRBV28, the J call TRBJ2-1, with D possibly matching TRBD1 (7 bases). The CDR3 is made up of 16 amino acids. From germline, CDR1 is MDHEN and CDR2 SYDVKM. Trimming cost V 5 bases and J 15 bases, with 29 bases left between them. CDR3 DNA sequence: TGTGCCAGCAGTACTCCAGGGGGGCCAGCCCCGAGTCTCGCGTTCTTC. Protein sequence: CASSTPGGPAPSLAFF.

The rearrangement joins TRBV6-6 to TRBJ2-2; D remains ambiguous. Between the trimmed V and J ends, which lost 2 bases and 0 bases, there was a span of 10 bases. CDR1 MNHNY and CDR2 SVGAGI come from the germline V gene (reference sequence). The CDR3 spans 16 residues. CDR3 sequence (DNA): TGTGCCAGCAGTTACCTGGTCAGAACGAACACCGGGGAGCTGTTTTTT. This translates into CASSYLVRTNTGELFF.

This clone was found many times. This chain connects TRBV2 to TRBJ2-3, with 9 positions matching TRBD1. The CDR3 contains 15 residues. The germline CDR1 and CDR2 sequences are SNHLY and FYNNEI. J lost 1 base, V lost 6 bases, and 5 bases had no gene match. The CDR3 loop is CASRETGGGTDTQYF. The CDR3 DNA reads as TGTGCCAGCAGGGAAACAGGGGGCGGCACAGATACGCAGTATTTT.

This clone was seen only once. This rearrangement joins TRBV28 to TRBJ1-5, with D possibly TRBD1 on 5 matching bases. The V end lost 1 base, the J end lost 12 bases, and 19 bases lay between the germline ends. Germline V CDR1 and CDR2: MDHEN, SYDVKM. The CDR3 runs 15 residues. CDR3 sequence (DNA): TGTGCCAGCAGTTTATCAGGCAGGGCCCGGGGGAGCCAGCATTTT. Translated: CASSLSGRARGSQHF. The full variable domain, completed using reference TRBV28 and TRBJ1-5, is DVKVTQSSRYLVKRTGEKVFLECVQDMDHENMFWYRQDPGLGLRLIYFSYDVKMKEKGDIPEGYSVSREKKERFSLILESASTNQTSMYLCASSLSGRARGSQHFGDGTRLSIL.

This chain connects TRBV2 to TRBJ1-5; weak D call: TRBD1 (5 bases). Germline CDR1 and CDR2: SNHLY and FYNNEI. V was clipped by 8 bases and J by 3 bases, with 17 bases between them. The CDR3 spans 15 residues. The CDR3 protein is CASGRGPGDNQPQHF. CDR3 sequence (DNA): TGTGCCAGCGGACGGGGTCCGGGGGACAATCAGCCCCAGCATTTT.

This clone is a singleton in its sample. The chain links TRBV7-9 to TRBJ2-1; 8 positions match TRBD1. The CDR3 contains 13 residues. CDR1 and CDR2 from the germline V gene are SEHNR and FQNEAQ (reference sequence). V shed 5 bases and J 9 bases; nucleotides not matched to a gene: 6. The CDR3 DNA sequence: TGTGCCAGCAGCAACCCAGGGGGCAGTGAGCAGTTCTTC. This codes for CASSNPGGSEQFF.